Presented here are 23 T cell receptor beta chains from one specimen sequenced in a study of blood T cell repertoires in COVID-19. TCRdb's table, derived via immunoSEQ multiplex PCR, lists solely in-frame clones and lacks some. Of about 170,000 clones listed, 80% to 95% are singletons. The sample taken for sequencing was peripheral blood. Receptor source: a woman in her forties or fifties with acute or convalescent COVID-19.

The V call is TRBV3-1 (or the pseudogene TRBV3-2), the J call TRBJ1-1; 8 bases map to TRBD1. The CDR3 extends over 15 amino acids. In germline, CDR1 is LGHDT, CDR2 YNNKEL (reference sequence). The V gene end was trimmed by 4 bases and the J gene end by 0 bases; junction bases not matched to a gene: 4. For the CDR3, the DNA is TGTGCCAGCAGCCTAGGACAGGGTTTGAACACTGAAGCTTTCTTT. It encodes CASSLGQGLNTEAFF.

In DNA form, the CDR3 reads TGTGCCAGTAGTGCGTCCAGGGGTAGCAATCAGCCCCAGCATTTT. Protein sequence: CASSASRGSNQPQHF. This sequence joins TRBV19 and TRBJ1-5, with D possibly TRBD1 on 6 matching bases. The V end lost 5 bases, the J end lost 0 bases, and 11 bases lay between the germline ends. Germline values: CDR1 LNHDA, CDR2 SQIVND (reference sequence). This CDR3 is built from 15 residues.

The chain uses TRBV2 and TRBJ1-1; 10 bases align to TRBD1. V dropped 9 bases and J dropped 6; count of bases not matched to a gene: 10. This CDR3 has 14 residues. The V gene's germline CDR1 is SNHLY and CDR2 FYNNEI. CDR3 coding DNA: TGTGCCAGTTTCCGGGACAGGGGTATCCCTGAAGCTTTCTTT. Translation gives CASFRDRGIPEAFF.

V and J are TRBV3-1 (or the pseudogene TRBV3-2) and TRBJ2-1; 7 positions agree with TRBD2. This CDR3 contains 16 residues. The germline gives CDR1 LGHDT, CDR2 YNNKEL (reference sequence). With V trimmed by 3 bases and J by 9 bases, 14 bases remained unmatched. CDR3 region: CASSQTPGLSGSEQFF. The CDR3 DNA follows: TGTGCCAGCAGCCAGACCCCGGGACTAAGCGGGTCTGAGCAGTTCTTC.

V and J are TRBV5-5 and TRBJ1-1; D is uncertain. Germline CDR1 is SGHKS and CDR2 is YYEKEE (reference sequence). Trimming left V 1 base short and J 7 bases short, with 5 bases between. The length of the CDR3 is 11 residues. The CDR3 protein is CASSLSYEAFF. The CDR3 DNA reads TGTGCCAGCAGCTTGTCCTATGAAGCTTTCTTT.

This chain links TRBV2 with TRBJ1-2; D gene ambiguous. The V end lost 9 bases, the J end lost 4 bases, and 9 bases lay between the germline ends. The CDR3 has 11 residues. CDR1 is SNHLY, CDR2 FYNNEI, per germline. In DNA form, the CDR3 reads TGTGCCAGAGAACAGACCTATGGCTACACCTTC. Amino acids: CAREQTYGYTF.

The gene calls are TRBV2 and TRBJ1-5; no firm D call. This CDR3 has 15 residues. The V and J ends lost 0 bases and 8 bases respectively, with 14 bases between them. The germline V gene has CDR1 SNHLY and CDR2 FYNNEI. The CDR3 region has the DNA TGTGCCAGCAGTGAAGCGGTAACAATATTGAAGCCCCAGCATTTT. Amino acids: CASSEAVTILKPQHF. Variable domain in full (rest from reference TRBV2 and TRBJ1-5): EPEVTQTPSHQVTQMGQEVILRCVPISNHLYFYWYRQILGQKVEFLVSFYNNEISEKSEIFDDQFSVERPDGSNFTLKIRSTKLEDSAMYFCASSEAVTILKPQHFGDGTRLSIL.

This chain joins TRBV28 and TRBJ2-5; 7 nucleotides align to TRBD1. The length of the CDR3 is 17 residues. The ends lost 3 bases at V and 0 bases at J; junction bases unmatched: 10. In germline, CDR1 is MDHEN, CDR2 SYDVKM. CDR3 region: CASSFHRGGPDQETQYF. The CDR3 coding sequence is TGTGCCAGCAGTTTCCACAGGGGCGGCCCAGACCAAGAGACCCAGTACTTC. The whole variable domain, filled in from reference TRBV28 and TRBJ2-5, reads DVKVTQSSRYLVKRTGEKVFLECVQDMDHENMFWYRQDPGLGLRLIYFSYDVKMKEKGDIPEGYSVSREKKERFSLILESASTNQTSMYLCASSFHRGGPDQETQYFGPGTRLLVL.

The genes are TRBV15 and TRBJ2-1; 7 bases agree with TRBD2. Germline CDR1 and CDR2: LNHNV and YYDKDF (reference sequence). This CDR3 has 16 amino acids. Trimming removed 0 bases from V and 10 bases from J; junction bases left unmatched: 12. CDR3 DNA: TGTGCCACCAGCAGAGAGGCAGCGGGGCGCTCCAGGGAGCAGTTCTTC. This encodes CATSREAAGRSREQFF.

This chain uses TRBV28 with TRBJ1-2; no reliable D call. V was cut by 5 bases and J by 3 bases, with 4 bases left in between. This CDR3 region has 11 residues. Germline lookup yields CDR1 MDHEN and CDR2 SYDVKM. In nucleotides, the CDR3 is TGTGCCAGCAGTGCGGACTATGGCTACACCTTC. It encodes CASSADYGYTF.

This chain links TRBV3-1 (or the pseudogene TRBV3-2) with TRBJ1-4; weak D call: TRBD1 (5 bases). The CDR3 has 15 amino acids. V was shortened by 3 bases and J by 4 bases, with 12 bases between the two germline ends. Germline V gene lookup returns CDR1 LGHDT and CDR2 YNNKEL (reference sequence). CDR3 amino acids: CASSQGLGDNEKLFF. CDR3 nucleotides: TGTGCCAGCAGCCAGGGGCTAGGGGATAATGAAAAACTGTTTTTT.

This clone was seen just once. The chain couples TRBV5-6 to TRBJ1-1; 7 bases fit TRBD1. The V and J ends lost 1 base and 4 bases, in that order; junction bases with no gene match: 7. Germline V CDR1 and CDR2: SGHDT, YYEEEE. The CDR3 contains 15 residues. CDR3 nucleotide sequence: TGTGCCAGCAGCTTGCGGTCCCACAGGGGCACTGAAGCTTTCTTT. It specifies CASSLRSHRGTEAFF. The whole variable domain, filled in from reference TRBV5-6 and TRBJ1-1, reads DAGVTQSPTHLIKTRGQQVTLRCSPKSGHDTVSWYQQALGQGPQFIFQYYEEEERQRGNFPDRFSGHQFPNYSSELNVNALLLGDSALYLCASSLRSHRGTEAFFGQGTRLTVV.

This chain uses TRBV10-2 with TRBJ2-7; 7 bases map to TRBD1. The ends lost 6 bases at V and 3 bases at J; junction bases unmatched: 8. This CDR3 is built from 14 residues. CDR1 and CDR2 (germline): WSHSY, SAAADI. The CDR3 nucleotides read TGCGCCAGCAGCCCAACGAGGGACAGCTACGAGCAGTACTTC. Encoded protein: CASSPTRDSYEQYF.

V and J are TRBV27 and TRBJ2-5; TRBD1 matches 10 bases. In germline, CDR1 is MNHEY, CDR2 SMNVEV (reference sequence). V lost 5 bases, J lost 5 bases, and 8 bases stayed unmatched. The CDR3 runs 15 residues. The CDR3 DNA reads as TGTGCCAGCAGTCTGGGACAGGGGATGGGGGAGACCCAGTACTTC. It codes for CASSLGQGMGETQYF.

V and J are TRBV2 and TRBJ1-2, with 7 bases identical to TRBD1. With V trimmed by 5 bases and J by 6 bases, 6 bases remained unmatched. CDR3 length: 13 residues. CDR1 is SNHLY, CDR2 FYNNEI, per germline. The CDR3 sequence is CASSPQGFDGYTF. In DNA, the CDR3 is TGTGCCAGCAGTCCACAGGGGTTTGATGGCTACACCTTC.

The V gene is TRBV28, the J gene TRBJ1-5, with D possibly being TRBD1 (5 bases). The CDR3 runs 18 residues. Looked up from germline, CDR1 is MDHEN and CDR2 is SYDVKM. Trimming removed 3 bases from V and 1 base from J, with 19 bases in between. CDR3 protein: CASSFPGGVPRSNQPQHF. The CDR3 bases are TGTGCCAGCAGTTTCCCCGGAGGGGTCCCCCGGAGCAATCAGCCCCAGCATTTT.

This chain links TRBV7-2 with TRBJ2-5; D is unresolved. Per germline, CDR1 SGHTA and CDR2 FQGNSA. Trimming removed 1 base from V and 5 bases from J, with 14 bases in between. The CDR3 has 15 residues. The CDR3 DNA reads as TGTGCCAGCAGCTTAGGGGTACTCCCCGGGGAGACCCAGTACTTC. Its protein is CASSLGVLPGETQYF.

The CDR3 region is CASSVGGGEGNEQYF. DNA for the CDR3: TGTGCCAGCAGCGTAGGAGGAGGCGAAGGGAACGAGCAGTACTTC. The chain links TRBV9 to TRBJ2-7, with D possibly being TRBD2 (5 bases). The CDR3 spans 15 residues. Germline CDR1 SGDLS, CDR2 YYNGEE. Trimming removed 0 bases at V and 5 bases at J, with 15 bases between. Full variable domain (outside the CDR3, taken from reference TRBV9 and TRBJ2-7): DSGVTQTPKHLITATGQRVTLRCSPRSGDLSVYWYQQSLDQGLQFLIQYYNGEERAKGNILERFSAQQFPDLHSELNLSSLELGDSALYFCASSVGGGEGNEQYFGPGTRLTVT.

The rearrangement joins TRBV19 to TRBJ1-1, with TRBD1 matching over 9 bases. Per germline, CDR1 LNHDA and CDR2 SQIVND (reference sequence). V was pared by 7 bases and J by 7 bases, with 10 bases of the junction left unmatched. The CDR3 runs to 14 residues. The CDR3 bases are TGTGCCAGTACTCAGGACAGGGGTCTTGGTGAAGCTTTCTTT. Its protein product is CASTQDRGLGEAFF.

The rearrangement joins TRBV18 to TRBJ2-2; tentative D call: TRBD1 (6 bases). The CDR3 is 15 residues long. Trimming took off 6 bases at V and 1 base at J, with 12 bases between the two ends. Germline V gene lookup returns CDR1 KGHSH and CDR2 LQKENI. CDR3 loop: CASSIAQGNTGELFF. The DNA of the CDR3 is TGTGCCAGCTCGATCGCACAGGGGAACACCGGGGAGCTGTTTTTT.

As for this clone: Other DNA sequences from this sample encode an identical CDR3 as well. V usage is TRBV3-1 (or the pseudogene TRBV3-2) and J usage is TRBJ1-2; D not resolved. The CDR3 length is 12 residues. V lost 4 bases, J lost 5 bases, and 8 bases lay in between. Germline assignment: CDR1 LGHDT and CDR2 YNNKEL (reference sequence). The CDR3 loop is CASSRTDYGYTF. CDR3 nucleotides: TGTGCCAGCAGCCGGACTGATTATGGCTACACCTTC.

The CDR3 spells CASSIGYNEQFF. The CDR3 DNA sequence: TGTGCCAGTAGTATCGGGTACAATGAGCAGTTCTTC. The chain is built from TRBV19 and TRBJ2-1; D gene uncertain. Per germline, CDR1 LNHDA and CDR2 SQIVND (reference sequence). V lost 3 bases to trimming and J lost 4 bases, with 4 bases between them. This CDR3 has 12 amino acids.

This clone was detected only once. The CDR3 nucleotides are TGTGCCAGCAGTGAACGATCAGGGAGGGAAAAACTGTTTTTT. This codes for CASSERSGREKLFF. The chain is built from TRBV6-1 and TRBJ1-4, with D possibly TRBD1 on 5 matching bases. The CDR3 sequence is 14 residues long. V lost 2 bases and J lost 8, with 12 bases in between. Germline CDR1 reads MNHNS; CDR2 reads SASEGT.